Listed below are T cell receptor beta chains from one sample, sequenced in a study of vaccination and CD4 T cells after COVID-19. TCRdb used MiXCR to reprocess the PCR reads, holding one entry per CDR3 protein. The sample gives around 10,000 distinct CDR3 sequences, 25% to 30% of which show up once; around 21% is in the top ten. Their antigens remain unidentified. The sequencing input was CD4+ T cells from blood, cultured in vitro. The receptors were sampled from a human donor in good health. CDR3s include the opening cysteine and the closing phenylalanine or tryptophan. The D gene is left open where the match is weak. The size entry is marked missing in some rows and otherwise reads once, few, many or a size class.

CDR3: CASSSAKASGTDTQYF; DNA: TGTGCCAGCAGTTCCGCCAAGGCCTCCGGCACAGATACGCAGTATTTT; V: TRBV27; D: -; size: few; J: TRBJ2-3
CDR3: CAISETSGTMVETQYF; DNA: TGTGCCATCAGTGAGACTAGCGGGACTATGGTTGAGACCCAGTACTTC; V: TRBV10-3; D: TRBD2; size: few; J: TRBJ2-5
CDR3: CASSLAGLSTQYF; DNA: TGCGCCAGCAGCTTGGCGGGCCTTAGCACCCAGTACTTC; V: TRBV5-1; D: -; size: -; J: TRBJ2-5
CDR3: CASSYSTRGWIPLHF; DNA: TGTGCCAGCAGTTACTCGACCAGGGGATGGATACCCCTCCACTTT; V: TRBV6-5; D: -; size: -; J: TRBJ1-6
CDR3: CATSGGEGANTGELFF; DNA: TGTGCCACCAGTGGGGGGGAGGGAGCGAACACCGGGGAGCTGTTTTTT; V: TRBV24-1; D: TRBD2; size: few; J: TRBJ2-2
CDR3: CASRPQGRKLFF; DNA: TGTGCCAGCAGACCCCAGGGGAGGAAACTGTTTTTT; V: TRBV6-2/TRBV6-3; D: -; size: -; J: TRBJ1-4
CDR3: CASSQTLMYQETQYF; DNA: TGTGCCAGCAGCCAAACCCTAATGTACCAAGAGACCCAGTACTTC; V: TRBV14; D: -; size: few; J: TRBJ2-5
CDR3: CSARVRSNYGYTF; DNA: TGCAGTGCTAGAGTTAGGTCTAACTATGGCTACACCTTC; V: TRBV20-1; D: -; size: few; J: TRBJ1-2
CDR3: CATRTGGNTIYF; DNA: TGTGCCACCCGGACAGGGGGAAACACCATATATTTT; V: TRBV28; D: TRBD1; size: -; J: TRBJ1-3
CDR3: CSARDRIPHRNYGYTF; DNA: TGCAGTGCTAGAGATCGAATTCCCCATAGGAACTATGGCTACACCTTC; V: TRBV20-1; D: -; size: medium-sized; J: TRBJ1-2
CDR3: CAITRDINQPQHF; DNA: TGTGCCATCACTAGGGACATAAATCAGCCCCAGCATTTT; V: TRBV10-3; D: -; size: -; J: TRBJ1-5
CDR3: CASRRNRGDGYGYTF; DNA: TGTGCCAGCAGGCGAAACAGGGGCGACGGCTATGGCTACACCTTC; V: TRBV27; D: TRBD1; size: few; J: TRBJ1-2
CDR3: CASSGDFTGELFF; DNA: TGTGCCAGCAGCGGGGACTTTACCGGGGAGCTGTTTTTT; V: TRBV7-3; D: -; size: -; J: TRBJ2-2
CDR3: CASTPQFSGTYNEQFF; DNA: TGTGCCAGCACCCCTCAGTTTAGCGGGACCTACAATGAGCAGTTCTTC; V: TRBV6-1; D: TRBD2; size: -; J: TRBJ2-1
CDR3: CASSWTTEQFF; DNA: TGTGCCAGCAGCTGGACTACTGAGCAGTTCTTC; V: TRBV7-2; D: -; size: -; J: TRBJ2-1
CDR3: CASSLVPGGGQPQHF; DNA: TGTGCCAGCAGTTTGGTACCAGGGGGCGGTCAGCCCCAGCATTTT; V: TRBV12-3/TRBV12-4; D: TRBD1; size: -; J: TRBJ1-5
CDR3: CASSPRTYEQYF; DNA: TGTGCCAGCAGCCCCCGAACCTACGAGCAGTACTTC; V: TRBV7-2; D: -; size: few; J: TRBJ2-7
CDR3: CSAGESPEYF; DNA: TGCAGTGCTGGGGAGTCCCCTGAGTATTTT; V: TRBV20-1; D: -; size: -; J: TRBJ2-3
CDR3: CASSEHTGSTDTQYF; DNA: TGCGCCAGCAGCGAACATACCGGGAGCACAGATACGCAGTATTTT; V: TRBV4-3; D: -; size: -; J: TRBJ2-3
CDR3: CASSYSPGQETQYF; DNA: TGTGCCAGCAGTTACTCTCCGGGGCAAGAGACCCAGTACTTC; V: TRBV6-5; D: -; size: -; J: TRBJ2-5
CDR3: CASSPTGKPYEQYF; DNA: TGTGCCAGCAGTCCGACAGGAAAACCCTACGAGCAGTACTTC; V: TRBV27; D: -; size: few; J: TRBJ2-7
CDR3: CASRTARQYTTADTQYF; DNA: TGTGCCAGCAGAACGGCCAGACAGTACACCACTGCAGATACGCAGTATTTT; V: TRBV2; D: -; size: -; J: TRBJ2-3
CDR3: CASSYRRANYGYTF; DNA: TGTGCCAGCAGTTATCGCAGGGCTAACTATGGCTACACCTTC; V: TRBV12-3/TRBV12-4; D: -; size: -; J: TRBJ1-2
CDR3: CASSFGGNYGYTF; DNA: TGTGCCAGCAGTTTTGGAGGGAACTATGGCTACACCTTC; V: TRBV28; D: -; size: -; J: TRBJ1-2
CDR3: CASSREARGYTF; DNA: TGTGCCAGTAGTCGCGAGGCTCGTGGCTACACCTTC; V: TRBV19; D: -; size: -; J: TRBJ1-2
CDR3: CASNGDRTSYEQYF; DNA: TGTGCCAGCAATGGTGACAGGACCTCCTACGAGCAGTACTTC; V: TRBV2; D: -; size: -; J: TRBJ2-7
CDR3: CASSIAGRETQYF; DNA: TGTGCCAGCAGCATAGCGGGTCGGGAGACCCAGTACTTC; V: TRBV9; D: TRBD2; size: few; J: TRBJ2-5
CDR3: CASALHMNTEAFF; DNA: TGTGCCAGTGCGTTACACATGAACACTGAAGCTTTCTTT; V: TRBV19; D: -; size: few; J: TRBJ1-1
CDR3: CASSLGLAGGPPYEQYF; DNA: TGTGCCAGCAGCTTGGGACTAGCGGGAGGACCCCCCTACGAGCAGTACTTC; V: TRBV5-4; D: TRBD2; size: -; J: TRBJ2-7
CDR3: CAPSSSGANVLTF; DNA: TGTGCCCCTTCTAGCTCTGGGGCCAACGTCCTGACTTTC; V: TRBV6-2/TRBV6-3; D: -; size: few; J: TRBJ2-6
CDR3: CASGRYNEQFF; DNA: TGTGCCAGCGGACGATACAATGAGCAGTTCTTC; V: TRBV27; D: -; size: -; J: TRBJ2-1
CDR3: CASSYAPTGLSIGNTEAFF; DNA: TGTGCCAGCAGTTACGCCCCGACAGGGCTTTCCATTGGGAACACTGAAGCTTTCTTT; V: TRBV6-2/TRBV6-3; D: TRBD1; size: -; J: TRBJ1-1
CDR3: CASSLVVPPILSGPSREQYF; DNA: TGTGCCAGCAGCTTAGTCGTGCCCCCTATTCTTAGCGGCCCTTCCAGGGAGCAGTACTTC; V: TRBV7-2; D: -; size: few; J: TRBJ2-7
CDR3: CASGHGYTGELFF; DNA: TGTGCCAGCGGTCACGGTTACACCGGGGAGCTGTTTTTT; V: TRBV6-2/TRBV6-3; D: -; size: -; J: TRBJ2-2
CDR3: CASSLVPGGIANYGYTF; DNA: TGTGCCAGCAGCTTAGTCCCAGGGGGGATTGCTAACTATGGCTACACCTTC; V: TRBV7-2; D: TRBD1; size: -; J: TRBJ1-2
CDR3: CASSYAGLEMDEQFF; DNA: TGTGCCAGCAGTTACGCCGGACTAGAGATGGATGAGCAGTTCTTC; V: TRBV6-2/TRBV6-3; D: TRBD2; size: -; J: TRBJ2-1
CDR3: CASGPSGGQETQYF; DNA: TGTGCCAGCGGCCCCTCTGGGGGTCAAGAGACCCAGTACTTC; V: TRBV12-3/TRBV12-4; D: -; size: once; J: TRBJ2-5
CDR3: CASSQANGQGSSYGYTF; DNA: TGCGCCAGCAGCCAGGCAAATGGACAGGGAAGTAGCTATGGCTACACCTTC; V: TRBV4-3; D: TRBD1; size: few; J: TRBJ1-2
CDR3: CATSHGLLSGPVGRDTQYF; DNA: TGTGCCACCAGCCATGGACTCCTTAGCGGCCCCGTGGGTCGGGATACGCAGTATTTT; V: TRBV24-1; D: -; size: medium-sized; J: TRBJ2-3
CDR3: CASRSGGGALNSPLHF; DNA: TGTGCAAGTCGTTCTGGGGGGGGCGCCCTTAATTCACCCCTCCACTTT; V: TRBV12-2; D: -; size: -; J: TRBJ1-6
CDR3: CATSSLGTGELFF; DNA: TGTGCCACCAGCTCCCTCGGCACCGGGGAGCTGTTTTTT; V: TRBV15; D: -; size: few; J: TRBJ2-2